Below, 14 T cell receptor beta chains from the same sample are listed, as sequenced in a study of tumor-infiltrating lymphocytes in localized non-small cell lung cancer (dated by TCRdb to the early 2020s). Library prep was done by the immunoSEQ multiplex PCR assay. This is the immuneACCESS table as TCRdb keeps it, with only in-frame sequences that have V and J called. A part of the clones is gone; compared with another copy, unresolved V genes explain less than half, and the rest is unexplained. This sample comprises around 15,000 clones, around 74% of them detected only once. The ten largest clones take up 8.5% to 9.5% of the sample. Sequencing used lung tumor tissue. The receptor set was obtained from a human donor with non-small cell lung cancer.

The chain links TRBV19 to TRBJ1-1; D unclear. The germline gives CDR1 LNHDA, CDR2 SQIVND (reference sequence). The CDR3 consists of 13 residues. V was cut by 0 bases and J by 7 bases, with 9 bases left in between. This CDR3 is CASSIDWRGEAFF. CDR3 nucleotides: TGTGCCAGTAGTATAGATTGGAGAGGTGAAGCTTTCTTT.

V usage is TRBV6-6 and J usage is TRBJ2-7; perhaps TRBD1 as D (6 bases). The CDR3 is 13 residues long. The V end lost 5 bases, the J end lost 2 bases, and 10 bases lay between the germline ends. Germline V gene lookup returns CDR1 MNHNY and CDR2 SVGAGI (reference sequence). This chain's CDR3 is CASSTGQTYEQYF. CDR3 coding DNA: TGTGCCAGCAGTACGGGACAAACCTACGAGCAGTACTTC.

V is TRBV18 and J is TRBJ2-7, with TRBD1 matching over 8 bases. The CDR3 spans 16 residues. The germline V gene has CDR1 KGHSH and CDR2 LQKENI. V trimming: 1 base; J trimming: 6 bases; junction bases outside the gene matches: 11. The CDR3 spells CASSPRAPRTGSEQYF. The CDR3, as DNA: TGTGCCAGCTCACCACGGGCCCCCCGGACAGGGAGCGAGCAGTACTTC.

The chain carries TRBV5-6 and TRBJ2-5; unclear D gene. Trimming removed 6 bases from V and 0 bases from J, with 9 bases in between. The V gene's germline CDR1 is SGHDT and CDR2 YYEEEE. CDR3 length: 13 residues. CDR3: CASTPSHQETQYF. The CDR3 coding sequence is TGTGCCAGCACCCCTTCCCACCAAGAGACCCAGTACTTC.

This clone was detected only a few times. The rearrangement joins TRBV6-4 to TRBJ1-4; D may be TRBD1 (5 bases). V was cut by 9 bases and J by 7 bases, with 15 bases left in between. Germline CDR1 reads MRHNA; CDR2 reads SNTAGT. The CDR3 covers 13 residues. CDR3 bases: TGTGCCAGAGGCAGGGTATCTACTGAAAAACTGTTTTTT. This codes for CARGRVSTEKLFF.

The chain couples TRBV2 to TRBJ2-1, with D hard to call. Germline CDR1 reads SNHLY; CDR2 reads FYNNEI. The V end was cut by 3 bases, the J end by 9 bases, with 12 bases between. The CDR3 length is 13 residues. CDR3 bases: TGTGCCAGCAGTGATTTGGTAGATCCTGAGCAGTTCTTC. This sequence encodes CASSDLVDPEQFF.

There are a few counts of this clone. The chain is built from TRBV28 and TRBJ1-1; D is perhaps TRBD1 (6 bases). Trimming removed 5 bases at V and 1 base at J, with 11 bases between. The CDR3 is 14 residues long. Germline V gene lookup returns CDR1 MDHEN and CDR2 SYDVKM. CDR3 protein: CASSAQGWNTEAFF. CDR3 nucleotides: TGTGCCAGCAGTGCCCAGGGGTGGAACACTGAAGCTTTCTTT.

The gene calls are TRBV7-8 and TRBJ1-1; D might be TRBD1 (6 bases). The CDR3 has 15 residues. Germline V CDR1 and CDR2: SGHVS, FQNEAQ. Between the trimmed V and J ends, which lost 1 base and 4 bases, there was a span of 13 bases. CDR3 region: CASSLGRGVGTEAFF. The CDR3 DNA is TGTGCCAGCAGCTTAGGGAGGGGGGTCGGCACTGAAGCTTTCTTT.

The CDR3 loop reads CASSLGISGGDTQYF. CDR3 coding DNA: TGTGCCAGCAGCTTAGGAATTAGCGGGGGAGATACGCAGTATTTT. This sequence joins TRBV7-9 and TRBJ2-3, with 9 bases matching TRBD2. V lost 1 base and J lost 5; bases outside the gene matches: 4. CDR1 and CDR2 (germline): SEHNR, FQNEAQ (reference sequence). This CDR3 has 15 amino acids.

This clone has just one count. V is TRBV27 and J is TRBJ2-7; D unresolved. The CDR3 extends over 13 amino acids. The V gene lost 3 bases and the J gene lost 4 bases, with 10 bases spanning the gap. CDR1 and CDR2 (germline): MNHEY, SMNVEV (reference sequence). The chain's CDR3 is CASSLSRLYEQYF. The CDR3, as DNA: TGTGCCAGCAGTTTGAGCCGGCTATACGAGCAGTACTTC.

The V call is TRBV7-2, the J call TRBJ2-3; no firm D call. The germline V and J ends were trimmed by 4 bases and 6 bases, with 14 bases remaining between them. CDR3 length: 14 residues. In germline, CDR1 is SGHTA, CDR2 FQGNSA. The CDR3 spells CASSYLRPPDTQYF. The CDR3 region has the DNA TGTGCCAGCAGCTATCTACGGCCTCCGGATACGCAGTATTTT.

The V call is TRBV6-4, the J call TRBJ2-1, with TRBD2 matching over 8 bases. The CDR3 sequence is 16 residues long. Germline V gene sequence: CDR1 MRHNA, CDR2 SNTAGT. Trimming cost V 0 bases and J 7 bases; bases outside gene matches: 8. In DNA form, the CDR3 reads TGTGCCAGCAGTGACTCCTTCGGGGGGGATACGAATGAGCAGTTCTTC. Residues: CASSDSFGGDTNEQFF.

V and J are TRBV10-2 and TRBJ2-7; D may be TRBD1 (5 bases). V was clipped by 2 bases and J by 1 base, with 9 bases between them. The germline V gene has CDR1 WSHSY and CDR2 SAAADI. The CDR3 is 14 residues long. The CDR3 sequence is CASSETRASYEQYF. The CDR3 DNA reads as TGCGCCAGCAGTGAGACCAGGGCGTCCTACGAGCAGTACTTC.

V is TRBV27 and J is TRBJ1-2; 8 bases agree with TRBD1. The CDR3 is 15 amino acids. Germline V gene lookup returns CDR1 MNHEY and CDR2 SMNVEV (reference sequence). After removal of 5 bases from V and 8 bases from J, the junction contained 13 bases not matched to a gene. The CDR3 reads CASSPLGTGSSGYTF. The DNA of the CDR3 is TGTGCCAGCAGTCCTCTTGGGACAGGATCGTCCGGCTACACCTTC.